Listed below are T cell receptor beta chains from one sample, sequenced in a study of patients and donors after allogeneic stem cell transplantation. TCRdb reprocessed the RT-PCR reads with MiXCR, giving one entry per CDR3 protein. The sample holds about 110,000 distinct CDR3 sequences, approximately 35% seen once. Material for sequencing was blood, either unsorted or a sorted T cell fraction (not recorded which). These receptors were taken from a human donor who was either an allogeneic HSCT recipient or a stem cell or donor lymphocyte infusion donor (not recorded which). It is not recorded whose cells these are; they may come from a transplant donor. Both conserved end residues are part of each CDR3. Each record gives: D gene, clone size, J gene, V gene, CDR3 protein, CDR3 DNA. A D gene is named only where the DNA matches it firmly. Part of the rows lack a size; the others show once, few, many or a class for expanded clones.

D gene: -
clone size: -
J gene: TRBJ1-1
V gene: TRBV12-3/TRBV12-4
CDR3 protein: CASSSTGHTEAFF
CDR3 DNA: TGTGCCAGCAGTTCCACAGGGCACACTGAAGCTTTCTTT

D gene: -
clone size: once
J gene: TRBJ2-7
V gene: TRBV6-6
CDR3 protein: CASSYPPRPGDYEQYF
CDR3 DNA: TGTGCCAGCAGTTACCCTCCGAGGCCGGGGGACTACGAGCAGTACTTC

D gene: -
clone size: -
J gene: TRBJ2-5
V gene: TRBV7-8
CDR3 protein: CASRHYGGIRETQYF
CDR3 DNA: TGTGCCAGCAGGCATTATGGGGGAATAAGAGAGACCCAGTACTTC

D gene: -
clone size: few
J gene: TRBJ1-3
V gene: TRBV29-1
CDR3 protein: CSVEDLREAGNTIYF
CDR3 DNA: TGCAGCGTTGAAGATCTTAGGGAGGCTGGAAACACCATATATTTT

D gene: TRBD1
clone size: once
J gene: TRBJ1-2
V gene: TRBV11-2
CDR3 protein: CASSSPRGDYGYTF
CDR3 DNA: TGTGCCAGCAGCTCCCCCAGGGGGGACTATGGCTACACCTTC

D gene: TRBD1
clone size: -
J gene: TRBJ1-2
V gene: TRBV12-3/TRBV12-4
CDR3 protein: CASSPRTGGHYGYTF
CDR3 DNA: TGTGCCAGCAGTCCGCGGACAGGGGGCCACTATGGCTACACCTTC

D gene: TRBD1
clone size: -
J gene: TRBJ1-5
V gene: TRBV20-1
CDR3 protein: CSAQRDSDQPQHF
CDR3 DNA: TGCAGTGCCCAAAGGGACAGCGATCAGCCCCAGCATTTT

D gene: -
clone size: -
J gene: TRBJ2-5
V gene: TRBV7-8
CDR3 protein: CASSLAGGPKTQYF
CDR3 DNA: TGTGCCAGCAGCTTAGCGGGAGGACCAAAGACCCAGTACTTC

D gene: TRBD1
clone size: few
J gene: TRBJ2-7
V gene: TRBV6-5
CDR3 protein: CASSLDREVHEQYF
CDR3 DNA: TGTGCCAGCAGCTTGGACAGGGAAGTCCACGAGCAGTACTTC

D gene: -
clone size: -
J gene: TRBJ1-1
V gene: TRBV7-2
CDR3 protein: CASSLVAVNTEAFF
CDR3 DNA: TGTGCCAGCAGCTTAGTAGCAGTGAACACTGAAGCTTTCTTT

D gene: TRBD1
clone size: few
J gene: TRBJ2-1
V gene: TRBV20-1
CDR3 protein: CSATGDRDYNEQFF
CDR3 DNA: TGCAGTGCTACAGGGGACAGGGACTACAATGAGCAGTTCTTC

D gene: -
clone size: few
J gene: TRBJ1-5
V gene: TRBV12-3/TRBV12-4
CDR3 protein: CASSMGTNQPQHF
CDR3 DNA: TGTGCCAGCAGTATGGGGACCAATCAGCCCCAGCATTTT

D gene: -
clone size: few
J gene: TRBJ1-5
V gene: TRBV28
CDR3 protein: CASSWGEVSNQPQHF
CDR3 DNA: TGTGCCAGCAGTTGGGGGGAAGTTAGCAATCAGCCCCAGCATTTT

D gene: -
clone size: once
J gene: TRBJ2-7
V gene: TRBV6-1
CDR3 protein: CASSETRDSEQYF
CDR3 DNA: TGTGCCAGCAGTGAAACGAGGGATAGCGAGCAGTACTTC

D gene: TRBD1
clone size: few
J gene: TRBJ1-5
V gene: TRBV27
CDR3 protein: CASSLGRDRKNQPQHF
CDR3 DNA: TGTGCCAGCAGTTTAGGCCGGGACAGAAAAAATCAGCCCCAGCATTTT

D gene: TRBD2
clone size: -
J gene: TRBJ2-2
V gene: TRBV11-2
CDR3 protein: CASSLRLAGGPNTGELFF
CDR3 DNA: TGTGCCAGCAGCTTGAGACTAGCGGGAGGTCCGAACACCGGGGAGCTGTTTTTT

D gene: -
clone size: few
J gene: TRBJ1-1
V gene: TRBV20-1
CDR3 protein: CSARWPTLGAFF
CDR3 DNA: TGCAGTGCTAGGTGGCCGACATTGGGAGCTTTCTTT

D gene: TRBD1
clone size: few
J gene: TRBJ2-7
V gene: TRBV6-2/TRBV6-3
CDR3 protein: CASRKTGSGEQYF
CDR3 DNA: TGTGCCAGCAGAAAGACAGGGTCTGGAGAGCAGTACTTC